This T cell receptor beta chain comes out of a study of T cells in localized non-small cell lung cancer. Points on this clone: Its cognate antigen is unknown.

Method: immunoSEQ multiplex PCR; TCRdb's copy keeps in-frame clones and lacks some. This repertoire shows around 91,000 clones, 80% to 90% found once; its top ten account for around 16%. General study results and limits: Uninvolved adjacent lung had more T cell clonality than any other tissue, topping tumor.

The receptor's source is a man aged 35-69 years with stage I squamous cell lung carcinoma. Sequenced here: peripheral blood, sampled before any cancer treatment.

Written as DNA, the CDR3 is TGTGCCAGCAGTCGAGGACAGGCATACTCTGGAAACACCATATATTTT. As protein: CASSRGQAYSGNTIYF. The V and J genes are TRBV2 and TRBJ1-3, with 7 bases lining up with TRBD1. Germline V gene sequence: CDR1 SNHLY, CDR2 FYNNEI. The CDR3 has 16 residues. V was clipped by 5 bases and J by 0 bases; unmatched bases: 7. The whole variable domain, remainder taken from reference TRBV2 and TRBJ1-3, is EPEVTQTPSHQVTQMGQEVILRCVPISNHLYFYWYRQILGQKVEFLVSFYNNEISEKSEIFDDQFSVERPDGSNFTLKIRSTKLEDSAMYFCASSRGQAYSGNTIYFGEGSWLTVV.